This section outlines one T cell receptor (beta chain) sequence together with its context. The antigen is unknown. The data were obtained in a study of cytomegalovirus exposure and HLA in healthy donors. Study information: Earlier results showed approximately 120 million unique TCR beta sequences derived from 150 million to 200 million T cells. Regarding the study as a whole: One cluster of highly shared sequence variants probably arose as a sequencing artifact. Altogether, some 170 TCR beta chains were recorded as cytomegalovirus-associated. Specificity for CMV antigens was confirmed in vitro for three of the CMV-associated chains.

Amplification used 60 Vbeta primers and 13 Jbeta primers. TCRdb's table, derived via immunoSEQ multiplex PCR, lists solely in-frame clones and lacks some. The sample contains under 250,000 clones, about 81% of which appear only once. V dropped 3 bases and J dropped 5; count of bases not matched to a gene: 9. Germline V gene lookup returns CDR1 SQVTM and CDR2 ANQGSEA. The CDR3 covers 16 residues. The clonotype originates from a woman aged 55-75 years in good health and CMV-seropositive. This chain connects TRBV29-1 to TRBJ2-7; 14 bases are a match to TRBD2. Sequencing was performed on PBMCs. CDR3 residues: CSVEGLAGVVGDEQYF. The CDR3 bases are TGCAGCGTTGAGGGACTAGCGGGAGTAGTGGGGGACGAGCAGTACTTC.